The sequence of this TCR beta chain was determined in a study of CD8 T cells in ankylosing spondylitis. TCRdb redid the calling of the 5' RACE reads with MiXCR, one entry per CDR3 protein. The table shows 300,000 to 400,000 distinct CDR3 sequences, with about 15% occurring only once. V was clipped by 2 bases and J by 3 bases, with 11 bases between them. This CDR3 is 14 amino acids long. The V gene's germline CDR1 is KGHSH and CDR2 LQKENI. The chain links TRBV18 to TRBJ2-7; a possible D gene is TRBD1 (6 bases). Sequenced sample: blood, either unsorted or a sorted T cell fraction (not recorded which). This clonotype was obtained from a male donor with ankylosing spondylitis or in good health (not recorded which). This chain's CDR3 is CASSPIGRGYEQYF. In DNA form, the CDR3 reads TGTGCCAGCTCACCAATTGGCAGGGGCTACGAGCAGTACTTC.